The 21 T cell receptor beta chains in this list originate from one sample, sequenced in a study of blood T cells in healthy people across ages. It was with a sample-barcoded 5' primer and a J-beta primer mix that a second PCR of roughly 6 to 12 cycles was run. TCRdb recomputed calls from the 5' RACE reads with MiXCR, one row per CDR3 protein. The data hold about 1,000,000 distinct CDR3 sequences, with 40% to 55% observed a single time. Sequenced material: blood. The receptors originated from an older woman in good health.

As concerns this clonotype: The junction differs from germline at one of its ends, possibly a read error. The chain employs TRBV12-3 or TRBV12-4 and TRBJ2-5, with D possibly called TRBD1 or TRBD2 (5 bases each). The CDR3 totals 15 residues. The CDR3 is CASALVRVAKETQDF. The CDR3 region has the DNA TGTGCCAGCGCCCTCGTCAGGGTAGCGAAGGAGACCCAGGACTTC.

The rearrangement uses TRBV5-1 and TRBJ2-7; no firm D call. Deletions cut 0 bases from V and 5 bases from J, with 12 bases between. The CDR3 consists of 14 residues. In germline, CDR1 is SGHRS, CDR2 YFSETQ. In DNA form, the CDR3 reads TGCGCCAGCAGCTTGGGGGGTTACGCGAACGAGCAGTACTTC. Encoded protein: CASSLGGYANEQYF.

J is TRBJ2-3 and V is TRBV7-9; D remains ambiguous. Deletions cut 5 bases from V and 3 bases from J, with 15 bases between. Per the germline V gene, CDR1 is SEHNR and CDR2 is FQNEAQ (reference sequence). The CDR3 has 15 residues. The CDR3 sequence: CASSPESRMTDTQYF. The CDR3 nucleotides are TGTGCCAGCAGCCCCGAAAGCAGGATGACAGATACGCAGTATTTT.

The genes are TRBV10-3 and TRBJ2-7; D gene unclear. Trimming removed 10 bases at V and 2 bases at J, with 15 bases between. Germline CDR1 reads ENHRY; CDR2 reads SYGVKD. The CDR3 extends over 13 amino acids. The CDR3 DNA reads as TGTGCCACGTTAGTTGGTGCTACCTACGAGCAGTACTTC. Its translation is CATLVGATYEQYF.

V usage is TRBV20-1 and J usage is TRBJ2-1, with a tentative D call TRBD1 (6 bases). Looked up from germline, CDR1 is DFQATT and CDR2 is SNEGSKA (reference sequence). The CDR3 loop spans 15 amino acids. Trimming pared 0 bases from V and 7 bases from J, leaving 16 bases between. The CDR3: CSARDPRGRGNEQFF. Here the CDR3 DNA reads TGCAGTGCTAGAGATCCTAGGGGGAGAGGGAATGAGCAGTTCTTC.

The chain uses TRBV20-1 and TRBJ2-1; possible D gene TRBD2, 6 bases. V was trimmed by 5 bases and J by 1 base, leaving 9 bases between them. The germline CDR1 and CDR2 sequences are DFQATT and SNEGSKA (reference sequence). The CDR3 is 13 residues long. CDR3: CSAEAGSYNEQFF. The DNA for the CDR3 is TGCAGTGCTGAGGCGGGGTCCTACAATGAGCAGTTCTTC.

This rearrangement joins TRBV27 to TRBJ1-6; D is perhaps TRBD1 (5 bases). The V gene's germline CDR1 is MNHEY and CDR2 SMNVEV (reference sequence). V dropped 2 bases and J dropped 7 bases, with 12 bases sitting between them. This CDR3 contains 15 residues. This CDR3 reads CASSLVQGPNSPLHF. DNA for the CDR3: TGTGCCAGCAGTTTAGTCCAGGGCCCGAATTCACCCCTCCACTTT.

The chain's CDR3 is CASSDRVGTGELFF. CDR3 DNA: TGTGCTAGTAGCGACAGGGTTGGTACCGGGGAGCTGTTTTTT. The chain recombines TRBV12-5 with TRBJ2-2, with 7 positions matching TRBD1. V was clipped by 8 bases and J by 5 bases; unmatched bases: 8. The CDR3 is made up of 14 amino acids. Per the germline V gene, CDR1 is LGHNT and CDR2 is FRNRAP.

The genes are TRBV6-5 and TRBJ1-3, with 7 bases aligning to TRBD1. Looked up from germline, CDR1 is MNHEY and CDR2 is SVGAGI. Germline trimming cut 2 bases from V and 0 bases from J; bases unmatched to any gene: 1. The CDR3 contains 15 residues. CDR3 loop: CASSYQGVSGNTIYF. CDR3 DNA sequence: TGTGCCAGCAGTTACCAGGGGGTCTCTGGAAACACCATATATTTT.

In this sample, this clonotype turned up a few times. This chain connects TRBV12-3 or TRBV12-4 to TRBJ2-4; D not certain. The CDR3 totals 15 residues. V lost 7 bases and J lost 0, with 13 bases in between. DNA for the CDR3: TGTGCCAGCACCCTCGGCGGAGTAGCCAAAAACATTCAGTACTTC. As protein: CASTLGGVAKNIQYF.

The rearrangement joins TRBV7-9 to TRBJ1-1, with D unclear. The germline V gene has CDR1 SEHNR and CDR2 FQNEAQ (reference sequence). V was cut by 4 bases and J by 0 bases, with 12 bases left in between. This CDR3 is 15 amino acids long. The CDR3 DNA reads TGTGCCAGCAGCTCCACGGCCAGCTTGAACACTGAAGCTTTCTTT. Encoded protein: CASSSTASLNTEAFF.

The genes are TRBV20-1 and TRBJ2-7, with D possibly TRBD2 on 6 matching bases. Trimming took 6 bases from V and 6 from J, leaving 12 bases between them. Germline CDR1 reads DFQATT; CDR2 reads SNEGSKA (reference sequence). This CDR3 spans 11 amino acids. This CDR3 reads CSARLVSEQYF. The DNA for the CDR3 is TGCAGTGCCAGACTAGTTAGCGAGCAGTACTTC.

The V and J genes are TRBV20-1 and TRBJ1-2; 11 nucleotides match TRBD1. The CDR3 runs to 14 residues. The V and J ends lost 5 bases and 7 bases, in that order; junction bases with no gene match: 9. Germline V lookup: CDR1 DFQATT, CDR2 SNEGSKA (reference sequence). The CDR3 coding sequence is TGCAGTGCTGAAATCAGGACAGGGGGCTCTGGCTACACCTTC. Translating gives CSAEIRTGGSGYTF.

The chain is built from TRBV15 and TRBJ2-4, with TRBD1 as a possible D gene (6 bases). CDR3 length: 17 amino acids. Looked up from germline, CDR1 is LNHNV and CDR2 is YYDKDF (reference sequence). Trimming removed 1 base from V and 0 bases from J, with 13 bases in between. The CDR3: CATSRVEGQIAKNIQYF. The CDR3 region has the DNA TGTGCCACCAGCAGAGTAGAGGGACAAATAGCCAAAAACATTCAGTACTTC.

The chain has TRBV14 and TRBJ2-6; TRBD1 matches 8 bases. Losses at the gene ends were 5 bases for V and 1 base for J; bases not matched to a gene: 7. CDR1 is SGHDN, CDR2 FVKESK, per germline. The CDR3 runs to 17 residues. CDR3 coding DNA: TGTGCCAGCAGCACGGACAGGGTGGAATCTGGGGCCAACGTCCTGACTTTC. This encodes CASSTDRVESGANVLTF.

As concerns this clonotype: Relative to the germline gene, one junction end is altered; a read error may explain this. The genes are TRBV6-5 and TRBJ1-2; tentatively, D is TRBD1 (5 bases). Germline loops: CDR1 MNHEY, CDR2 SVGAGI. The CDR3 extends over 13 amino acids. CDR3 loop: CTSSGGWNYGYTF. In nucleotides, the CDR3 is TGTACCAGCAGCGGGGGTTGGAACTATGGCTACACCTTC.

This clonotype has at least ten counts. The rearrangement links TRBV10-3 to TRBJ2-5; unclear D gene. V lost 0 bases, J lost 1 base, and 9 bases lay in between. The CDR3 contains 15 residues. Germline V CDR1 and CDR2: ENHRY, SYGVKD. For the CDR3, the DNA is TGTGCCATCAGTGAGTCGAGTTTTGTCCAAGAGACCCAGTACTTC. It translates to CAISESSFVQETQYF.

This clonotype has more than one count but fewer than ten. V and J are TRBV6-2 or TRBV6-3 and TRBJ2-7; 13 nucleotides line up with TRBD2. CDR1 and CDR2 from the germline V gene are MNHEY and SVGEGT. The CDR3 sequence is 19 residues long. V gave up 2 bases and J gave up 2 bases; unmatched junction bases: 12. CDR3 bases: TGTGCCAGCAGTTACCTCGCGCGAGGACTAGCGGGAGTCACCTACGAGCAGTACTTC. It yields the protein CASSYLARGLAGVTYEQYF.

The gene calls are TRBV27 and TRBJ2-7, with 8 bases lining up with TRBD2. V shed 0 bases, J shed 1 base, and the junction held 5 bases outside the gene matches. The CDR3 is 16 residues long. From germline, CDR1 is MNHEY and CDR2 SMNVEV (reference sequence). Here the CDR3 DNA reads TGTGCCAGCAGTTTATCCGCTCTAGCGGGTTCCTACGAGCAGTACTTC. Protein product: CASSLSALAGSYEQYF.

The count of this clonotype is one. The chain has TRBV10-3 and TRBJ2-2; 8 nucleotides line up with TRBD1. The V gene end was trimmed by 10 bases and the J gene end by 5 bases; junction bases not matched to a gene: 6. The CDR3 contains 13 residues. Germline V lookup: CDR1 ENHRY, CDR2 SYGVKD. CDR3 bases: TGTGCCACAGACAGGGGTGGGACCGGGGAGCTGTTTTTT. Translated, it gives CATDRGGTGELFF.

The V gene is TRBV4-2, the J gene TRBJ1-4; 8 nucleotides match TRBD1. Germline values: CDR1 LGHNA, CDR2 YNFKEQ. The V segment lost 5 bases and the J segment 8 bases; nucleotides outside the gene matches: 13. CDR3 size: 16 residues. CDR3 sequence: CASSDLAGGNREKLFF. The CDR3 DNA reads as TGTGCCAGCAGCGACCTGGCAGGGGGCAACAGAGAAAAACTGTTTTTT.